This entry features one T cell receptor (beta chain) sequence. Its antigen remains unidentified. No quality values exist for individual bases; no much larger clone is one base distant. The treatment or condition label of this sample denotes: in vitro stimulation with specific CMV peptide epitopes to enrich CMV-specific T cells. TCRdb shows the sequencer as Illumina HiSeq 1500. The public reads were quality trimmed at Q25 with fastp and then assembled into clones with MiXCR by TCRdb, keeping productive beta chains. Rows with one shared CDR3 protein collapse into an entry with the most common genes and DNA. The sample includes around 570,000 distinct CDR3 sequences, with around 40% observed a single time. The top ten clones comprise about 46% of the sample. This sample is drawn from a study of T cell repertoires in cytomegalovirus infection (dated by TCRdb to between 2018 and 2021). At the level of the whole study: Recently identified HLA-C-restricted CMV epitopes, whose presentation resists viral immunomodulation, were targeted by peptide stimulations together with well-studied HLA-B-restricted epitopes. Donor HLA type was relevant to the analysis, because carriage of CMV infection together with the matching HLA type was indicated by public TCR beta signatures. Points the paper makes about the study in general: The ex vivo response was dominated by HLA-C-restricted CMV-specific TCR beta clonotypes, which also provided the single most frequent clonotype in two of eight donors. Carriers of CMV infection plus the relevant HLA type were discriminated by the cumulative frequency of public TCR beta family members in the study cohort and in an independent roughly 350-donor cohort.

CDR1 SGHNT and CDR2 YYREEE were looked up in the germline V gene (reference sequence). V loses 2 bases, J loses 5 bases, and the germline ends lie 17 bases apart. Inclusive of the bounding cysteine and phenylalanine, the CDR3 is 16 residues long. The retained sequence is limited to the CDR3, 48 bases, with the frame set at the first base. Recombination linked TRBV5-4 to TRBJ2-1; the D element might be TRBD1 or TRBD2, as each aligns at 5 bases. This sequence originates from a human donor in good health (CMV status not recorded). Some clones in this sample may be carry-over from other donors' samples. The specimen was cultured PBMCs, collected from culture after CMV antigen stimulation. CDR3 reads: CASSLGGGWGHNEQFF. The DNA sequence is as follows: TGTGCCAGCAGCTTAGGTGGGGGATGGGGCCACAATGAGCAGTTCTTC.